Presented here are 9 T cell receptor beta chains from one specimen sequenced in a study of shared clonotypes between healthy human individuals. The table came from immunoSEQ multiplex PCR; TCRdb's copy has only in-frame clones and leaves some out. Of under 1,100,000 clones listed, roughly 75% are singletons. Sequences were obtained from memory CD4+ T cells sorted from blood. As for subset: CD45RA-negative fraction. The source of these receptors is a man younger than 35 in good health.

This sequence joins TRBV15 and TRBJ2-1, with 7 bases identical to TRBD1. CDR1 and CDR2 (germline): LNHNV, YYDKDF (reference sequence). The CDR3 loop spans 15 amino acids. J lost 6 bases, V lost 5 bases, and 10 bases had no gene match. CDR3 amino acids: CATSSDRVFINEQFF. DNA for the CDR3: TGTGCCACCAGCTCAGACAGGGTTTTTATCAATGAGCAGTTCTTC.

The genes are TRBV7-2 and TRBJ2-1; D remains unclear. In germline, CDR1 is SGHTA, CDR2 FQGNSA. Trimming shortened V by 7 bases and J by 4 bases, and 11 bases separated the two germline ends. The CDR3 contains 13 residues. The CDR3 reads CASNPDLYNEQFF. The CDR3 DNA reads TGTGCCAGCAACCCGGACCTTTACAATGAGCAGTTCTTC.

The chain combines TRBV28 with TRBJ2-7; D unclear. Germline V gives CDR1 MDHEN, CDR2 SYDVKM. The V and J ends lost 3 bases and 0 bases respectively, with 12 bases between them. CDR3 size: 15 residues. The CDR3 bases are TGTGCCAGCAGTTTGCGACTGGGAAACTCCTACGAGCAGTACTTC. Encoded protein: CASSLRLGNSYEQYF.

As DNA, the CDR3 is TGCGCCAGCAGCTTGCTGGTGAACACTGAAGCTTTCTTT. It specifies CASSLLVNTEAFF. The rearrangement joins TRBV5-1 to TRBJ1-1; D gene unclear. The CDR3 length is 13 residues. The V end lost 1 base, the J end lost 0 bases, and 4 bases lay between the germline ends. The germline V gene encodes CDR1 SGHRS and CDR2 YFSETQ.

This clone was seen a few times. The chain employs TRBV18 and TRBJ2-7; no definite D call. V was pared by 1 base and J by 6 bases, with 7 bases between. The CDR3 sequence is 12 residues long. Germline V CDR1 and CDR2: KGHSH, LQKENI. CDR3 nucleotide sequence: TGTGCCAGCTCACCACGGGGTTTCGAGCAGTACTTC. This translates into CASSPRGFEQYF.

In DNA form, the CDR3 reads TGTGCCGCTACCAGACAGCAGAACACTGAAGCTTTCTTT. The encoded protein is CAATRQQNTEAFF. V usage is TRBV2 and J usage is TRBJ1-1; perhaps TRBD1 as D (5 bases). The CDR3 has 13 amino acids. V shed 11 bases and J shed 1 base, with 14 bases lying between them. The germline V gene has CDR1 SNHLY and CDR2 FYNNEI.

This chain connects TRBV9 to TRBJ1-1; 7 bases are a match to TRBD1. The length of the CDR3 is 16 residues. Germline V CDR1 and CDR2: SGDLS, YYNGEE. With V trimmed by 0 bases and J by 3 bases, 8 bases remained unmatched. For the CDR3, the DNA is TGTGCCAGCAGCGTAGGTAGGGGACAGAAGGACACTGAAGCTTTCTTT. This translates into CASSVGRGQKDTEAFF. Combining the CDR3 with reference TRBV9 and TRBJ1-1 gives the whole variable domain DSGVTQTPKHLITATGQRVTLRCSPRSGDLSVYWYQQSLDQGLQFLIQYYNGEERAKGNILERFSAQQFPDLHSELNLSSLELGDSALYFCASSVGRGQKDTEAFFGQGTRLTVV.

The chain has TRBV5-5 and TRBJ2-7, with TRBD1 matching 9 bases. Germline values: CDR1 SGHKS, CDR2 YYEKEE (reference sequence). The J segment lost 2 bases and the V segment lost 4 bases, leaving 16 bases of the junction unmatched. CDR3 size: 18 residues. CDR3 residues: CASSVSRDRVFVAYEQYF. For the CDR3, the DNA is TGTGCCAGCAGCGTCTCCCGGGACAGGGTATTCGTAGCCTACGAGCAGTACTTC.

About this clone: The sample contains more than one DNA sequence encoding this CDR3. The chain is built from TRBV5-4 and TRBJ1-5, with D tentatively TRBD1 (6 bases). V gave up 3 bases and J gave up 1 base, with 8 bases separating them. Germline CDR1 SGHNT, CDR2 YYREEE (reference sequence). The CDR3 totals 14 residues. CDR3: CASSSQGSNQPQHF. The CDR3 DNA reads TGTGCCAGCAGCTCGCAGGGGAGCAATCAGCCCCAGCATTTT.